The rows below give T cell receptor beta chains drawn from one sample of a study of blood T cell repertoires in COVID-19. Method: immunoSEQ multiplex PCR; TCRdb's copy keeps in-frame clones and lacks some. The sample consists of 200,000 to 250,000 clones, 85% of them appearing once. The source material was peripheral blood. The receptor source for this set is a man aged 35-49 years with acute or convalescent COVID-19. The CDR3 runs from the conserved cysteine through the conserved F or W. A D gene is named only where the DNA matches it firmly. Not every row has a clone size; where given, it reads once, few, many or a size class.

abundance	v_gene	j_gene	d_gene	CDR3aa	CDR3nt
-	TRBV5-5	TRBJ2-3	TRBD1	CASSLVTGGADTQYF	TGTGCCAGCAGCTTGGTGACAGGGGGCGCGGATACGCAGTATTTT
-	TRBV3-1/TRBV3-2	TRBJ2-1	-	CASSSVWEREQFF	TGTGCCAGCAGCTCCGTGTGGGAGCGGGAGCAGTTCTTC
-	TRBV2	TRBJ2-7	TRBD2	CASRTTLAGPTYEQYF	TGTGCCAGCAGGACCACACTAGCGGGCCCTACCTACGAGCAGTACTTC
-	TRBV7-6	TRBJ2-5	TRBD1	CASSRRTGYDQETQYF	TGTGCCAGCAGCCGTAGGACAGGGTATGATCAAGAGACCCAGTACTTC
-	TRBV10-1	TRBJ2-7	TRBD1	CASSPDRDSYEQYF	TGCGCCAGCAGTCCGGACAGGGACTCCTACGAGCAGTACTTC
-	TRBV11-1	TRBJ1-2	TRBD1	CASSWGQNLANYGYTF	TGTGCCAGCAGCTGGGGACAGAACTTAGCTAACTATGGCTACACCTTC
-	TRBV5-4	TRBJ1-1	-	CASSLTGRDTEAFF	TGTGCCAGCAGCTTAACAGGGAGGGACACTGAAGCTTTCTTT
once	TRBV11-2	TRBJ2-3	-	CASSLGGGTDTQYF	TGTGCCAGCAGCTTAGGGGGGGGCACAGATACGCAGTATTTT
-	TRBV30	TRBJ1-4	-	CAWSRQGRVANEKLFF	TGTGCCTGGAGTCGGCAGGGTAGAGTAGCTAATGAAAAACTGTTTTTT
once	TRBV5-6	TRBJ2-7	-	CASSLLAVDYEQYF	TGTGCCAGCAGCTTGTTGGCGGTGGACTACGAGCAGTACTTC
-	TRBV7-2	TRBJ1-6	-	CASRGGGPGASPLHF	TGTGCCAGCAGGGGCGGGGGCCCCGGGGCATCACCCCTCCACTTT
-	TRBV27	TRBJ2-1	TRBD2	CASKTGLAGYNEQFF	TGTGCCAGCAAAACGGGACTAGCGGGGTACAATGAGCAGTTCTTC
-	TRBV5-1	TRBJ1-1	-	CASSLLEGNTEAFF	TGCGCCAGCAGCTTGTTGGAGGGGAACACTGAAGCTTTCTTT
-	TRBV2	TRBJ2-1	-	CASSPPYNEQFF	TGTGCCAGCAGCCCCCCTTACAATGAGCAGTTCTTC
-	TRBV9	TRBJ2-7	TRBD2	CASSPRLAGLSEQYF	TGTGCCAGCAGCCCTAGACTAGCGGGGCTTAGCGAGCAGTACTTC
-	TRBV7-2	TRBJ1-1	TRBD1	CASSLEAGGWTEAFF	TGTGCCAGCAGCTTAGAAGCAGGGGGCTGGACTGAAGCTTTCTTT